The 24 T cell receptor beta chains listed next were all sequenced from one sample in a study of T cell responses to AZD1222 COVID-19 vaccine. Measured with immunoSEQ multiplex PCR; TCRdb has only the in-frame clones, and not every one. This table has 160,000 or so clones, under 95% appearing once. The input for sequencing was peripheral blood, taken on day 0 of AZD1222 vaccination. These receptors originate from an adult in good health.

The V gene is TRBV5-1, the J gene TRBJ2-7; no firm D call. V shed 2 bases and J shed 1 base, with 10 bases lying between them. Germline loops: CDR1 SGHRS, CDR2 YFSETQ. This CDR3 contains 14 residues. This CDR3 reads CASSFGDWSYEQYF. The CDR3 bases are TGCGCCAGCAGCTTCGGAGACTGGTCCTACGAGCAGTACTTC.

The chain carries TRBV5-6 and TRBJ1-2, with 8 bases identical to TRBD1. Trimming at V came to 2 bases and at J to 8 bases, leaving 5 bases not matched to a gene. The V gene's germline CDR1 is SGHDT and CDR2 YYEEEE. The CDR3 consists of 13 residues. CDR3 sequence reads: CASSFPGGEGYTF. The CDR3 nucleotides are TGTGCCAGCAGCTTTCCAGGGGGCGAGGGCTACACCTTC.

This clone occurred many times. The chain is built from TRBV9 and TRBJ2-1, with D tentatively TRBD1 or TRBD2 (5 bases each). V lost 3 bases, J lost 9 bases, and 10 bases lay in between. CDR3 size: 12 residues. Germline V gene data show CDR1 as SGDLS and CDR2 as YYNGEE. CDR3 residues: CASSGPGGEQFF. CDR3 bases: TGTGCCAGCAGCGGCCCTGGGGGTGAGCAGTTCTTC.

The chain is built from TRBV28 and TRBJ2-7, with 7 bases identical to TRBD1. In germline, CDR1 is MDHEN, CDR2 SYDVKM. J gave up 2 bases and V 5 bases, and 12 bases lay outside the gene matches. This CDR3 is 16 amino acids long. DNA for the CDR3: TGTGCCAGCAGTCCAATCGGGACAGCCGGAGCCTACGAGCAGTACTTC. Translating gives CASSPIGTAGAYEQYF.

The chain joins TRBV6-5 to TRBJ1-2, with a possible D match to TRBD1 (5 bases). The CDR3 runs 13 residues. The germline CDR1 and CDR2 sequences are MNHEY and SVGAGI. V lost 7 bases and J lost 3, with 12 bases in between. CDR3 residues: CASKQGPHYGYTF. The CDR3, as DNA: TGTGCCAGCAAGCAGGGCCCCCACTATGGCTACACCTTC.

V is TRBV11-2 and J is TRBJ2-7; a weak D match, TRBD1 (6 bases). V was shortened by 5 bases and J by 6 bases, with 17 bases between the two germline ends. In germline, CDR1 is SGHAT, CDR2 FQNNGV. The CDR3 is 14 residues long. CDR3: CASSPFVQGVEQYF. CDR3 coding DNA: TGTGCCAGCAGCCCATTCGTACAGGGAGTCGAGCAGTACTTC.

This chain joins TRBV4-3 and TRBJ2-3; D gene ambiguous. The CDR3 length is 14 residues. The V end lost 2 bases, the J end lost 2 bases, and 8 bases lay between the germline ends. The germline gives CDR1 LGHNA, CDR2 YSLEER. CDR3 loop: CASSQRQFTDTQYF. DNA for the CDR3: TGCGCCAGCAGCCAAAGGCAGTTCACAGATACGCAGTATTTT.

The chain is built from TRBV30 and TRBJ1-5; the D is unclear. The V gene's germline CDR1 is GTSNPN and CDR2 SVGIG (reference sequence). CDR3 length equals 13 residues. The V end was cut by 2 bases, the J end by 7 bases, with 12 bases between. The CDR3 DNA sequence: TGTGCCTGGAGTTCTCGGGAAGGGCAGCCCCAGCATTTT. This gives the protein CAWSSREGQPQHF.

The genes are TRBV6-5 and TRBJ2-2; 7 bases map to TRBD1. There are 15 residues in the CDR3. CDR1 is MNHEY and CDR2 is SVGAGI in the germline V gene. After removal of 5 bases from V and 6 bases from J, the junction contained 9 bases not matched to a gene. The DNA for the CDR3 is TGTGCCAGCAGTAAGCAACCACAGGGGCCCGGGGAGCTGTTTTTT. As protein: CASSKQPQGPGELFF.

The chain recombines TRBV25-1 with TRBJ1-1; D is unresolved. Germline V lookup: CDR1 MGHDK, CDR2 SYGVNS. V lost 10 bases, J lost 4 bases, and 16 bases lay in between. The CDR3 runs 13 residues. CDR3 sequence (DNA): TGTGCCACCTCCGGGCCTGAGGGCACTGAAGCTTTCTTT. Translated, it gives CATSGPEGTEAFF.

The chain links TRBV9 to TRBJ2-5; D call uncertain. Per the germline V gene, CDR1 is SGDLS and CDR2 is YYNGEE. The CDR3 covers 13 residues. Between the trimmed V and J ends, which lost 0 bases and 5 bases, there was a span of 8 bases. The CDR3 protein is CASSVAVGETQYF. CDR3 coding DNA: TGTGCCAGCAGCGTAGCTGTTGGGGAGACCCAGTACTTC.

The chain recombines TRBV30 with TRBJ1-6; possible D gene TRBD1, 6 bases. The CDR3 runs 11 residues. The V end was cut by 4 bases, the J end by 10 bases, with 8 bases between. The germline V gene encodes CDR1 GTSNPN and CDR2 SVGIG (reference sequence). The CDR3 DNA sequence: TGTGCCTGGAACAGGGACTCACCCCTCCACTTT. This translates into CAWNRDSPLHF.

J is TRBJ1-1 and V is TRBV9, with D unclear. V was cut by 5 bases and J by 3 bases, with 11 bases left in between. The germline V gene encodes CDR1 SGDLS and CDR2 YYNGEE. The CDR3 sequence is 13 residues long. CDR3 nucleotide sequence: TGTGCCAGCAGTACCACCATTGACACTGAAGCTTTCTTT. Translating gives CASSTTIDTEAFF. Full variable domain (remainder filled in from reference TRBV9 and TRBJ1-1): DSGVTQTPKHLITATGQRVTLRCSPRSGDLSVYWYQQSLDQGLQFLIQYYNGEERAKGNILERFSAQQFPDLHSELNLSSLELGDSALYFCASSTTIDTEAFFGQGTRLTVV.

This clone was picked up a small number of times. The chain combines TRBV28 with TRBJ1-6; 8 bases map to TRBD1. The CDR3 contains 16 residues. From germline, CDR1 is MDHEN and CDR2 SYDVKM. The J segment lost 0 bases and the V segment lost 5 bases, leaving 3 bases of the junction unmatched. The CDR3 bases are TGTGCCAGCAGTCGACAGGGGAGCTCCTATAATTCACCCCTCCACTTT. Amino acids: CASSRQGSSYNSPLHF.

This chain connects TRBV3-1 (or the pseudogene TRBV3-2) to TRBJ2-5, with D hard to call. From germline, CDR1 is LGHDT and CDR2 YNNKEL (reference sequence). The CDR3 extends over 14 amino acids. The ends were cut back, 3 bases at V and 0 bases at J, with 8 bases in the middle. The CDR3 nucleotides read TGTGCCAGCAGCCAGAGACGGGACCAAGAGACCCAGTACTTC. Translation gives CASSQRRDQETQYF.

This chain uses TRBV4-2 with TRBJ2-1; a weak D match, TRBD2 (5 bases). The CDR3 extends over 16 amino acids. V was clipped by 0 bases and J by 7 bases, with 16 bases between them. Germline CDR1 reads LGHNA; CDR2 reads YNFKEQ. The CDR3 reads CASSQDLAGAYNEQFF. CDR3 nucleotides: TGTGCCAGCAGCCAAGATCTGGCGGGTGCGTATAATGAGCAGTTCTTC.

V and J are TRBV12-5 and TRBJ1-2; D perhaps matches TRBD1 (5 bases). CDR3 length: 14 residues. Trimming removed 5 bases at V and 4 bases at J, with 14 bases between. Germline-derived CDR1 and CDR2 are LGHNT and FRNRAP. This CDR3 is CASGPGDPGYGYTF. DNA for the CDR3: TGTGCTAGTGGTCCCGGGGACCCAGGCTATGGCTACACCTTC.

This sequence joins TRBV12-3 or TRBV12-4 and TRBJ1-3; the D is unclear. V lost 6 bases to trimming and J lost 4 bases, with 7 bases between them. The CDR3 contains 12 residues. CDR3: CASSHEGNTIYF. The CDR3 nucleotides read TGTGCCAGCAGCCATGAGGGAAACACCATATATTTT.

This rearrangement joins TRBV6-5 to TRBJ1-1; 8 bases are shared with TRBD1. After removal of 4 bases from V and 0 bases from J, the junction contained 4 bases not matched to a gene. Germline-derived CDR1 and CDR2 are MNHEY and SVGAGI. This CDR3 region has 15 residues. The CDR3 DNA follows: TGTGCCAGCAGTTCCGGGACAGGAATGAACACTGAAGCTTTCTTT. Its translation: CASSSGTGMNTEAFF.

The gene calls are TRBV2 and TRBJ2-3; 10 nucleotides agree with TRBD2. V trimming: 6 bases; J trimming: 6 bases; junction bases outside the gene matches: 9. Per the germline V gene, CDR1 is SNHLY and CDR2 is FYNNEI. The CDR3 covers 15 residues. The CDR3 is CASRSIAGGADTQYF. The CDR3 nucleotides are TGTGCCAGCAGATCCATAGCGGGAGGAGCGGATACGCAGTATTTT.

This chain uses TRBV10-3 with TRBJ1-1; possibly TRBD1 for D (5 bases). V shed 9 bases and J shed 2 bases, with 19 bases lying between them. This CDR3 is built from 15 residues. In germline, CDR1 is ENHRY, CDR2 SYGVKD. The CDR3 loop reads CAIQMGLGVNTEAFF. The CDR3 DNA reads TGTGCCATACAAATGGGGTTAGGGGTCAACACTGAAGCTTTCTTT.

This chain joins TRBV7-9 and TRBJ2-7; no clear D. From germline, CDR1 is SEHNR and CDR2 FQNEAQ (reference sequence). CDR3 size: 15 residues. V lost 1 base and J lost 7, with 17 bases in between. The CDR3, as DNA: TGTGCCAGCAGCTTAGGGAGCACCCCTTTGGGGGAGCAGTACTTC. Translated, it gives CASSLGSTPLGEQYF.

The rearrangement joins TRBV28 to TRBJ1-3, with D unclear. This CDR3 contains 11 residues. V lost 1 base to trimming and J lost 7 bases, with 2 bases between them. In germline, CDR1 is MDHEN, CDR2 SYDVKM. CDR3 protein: CASSLSNTIYF. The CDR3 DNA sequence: TGTGCCAGCAGTTTATCTAACACCATATATTTT.

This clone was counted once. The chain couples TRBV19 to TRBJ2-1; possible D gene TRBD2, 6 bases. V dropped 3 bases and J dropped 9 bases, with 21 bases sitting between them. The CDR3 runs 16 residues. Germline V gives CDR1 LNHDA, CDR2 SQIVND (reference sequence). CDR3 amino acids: CASSISLGREFFEQFF. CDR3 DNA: TGTGCCAGTAGTATTTCTCTGGGTCGGGAGTTTTTTGAGCAGTTCTTC.